This T cell receptor beta chain was identified in a study of T-cell reconstitution after alpha-beta-depleted transplantation in children. This clonotype was counted ten times or more. CDR1 is MNHEY, CDR2 SMNVEV, per germline (reference sequence). The V gene lost 5 bases and the J gene lost 6 bases, with 9 bases spanning the gap. The CDR3 has 12 residues. Preparation of the TCRbeta library involved a method that used unique molecular identifiers. TCRdb reprocessed the PCR reads with MiXCR, giving one entry per CDR3 protein. Here the sample spans about 150,000 distinct CDR3 sequences, roughly 11% being singletons.

This specimen was PBMCs, taken before TCRalphabeta/CD19-depleted stem cell transplant. The source of this sequence is a boy between 2 and 10 years old with acute myeloid leukemia, due to receive a stem cell transplant. V usage is TRBV27 and J usage is TRBJ2-3, with D unclear. The CDR3 DNA reads as TGTGCCAGCAGTCTAAATTTGGATACGCAGTATTTT. As protein: CASSLNLDTQYF.